Following are 8 T cell receptor beta chains from one sample sequenced in a study of cytotoxic CD8 clonotypes in ibrutinib-treated CLL. Method: immunoSEQ multiplex PCR; TCRdb's copy keeps in-frame clones and lacks some. The repertoire holds 250,000 to 350,000 clones, with around 76% as singletons. The sequencing here drew on PBMCs, taken at disease progression, from a patient treated with ibrutinib. These receptors came from a human donor with chronic lymphocytic leukemia.

The chain links TRBV10-3 to TRBJ1-1; D gene unclear. The V and J ends lost 4 bases and 3 bases respectively, with 9 bases between them. CDR3 length: 13 residues. CDR1 ENHRY and CDR2 SYGVKD come from the germline V gene. CDR3: CAISAGLYTEAFF. CDR3 coding DNA: TGTGCCATCAGTGCCGGACTGTACACTGAAGCTTTCTTT.

This chain joins TRBV2 and TRBJ2-7; D call uncertain. CDR3 length: 13 residues. Germline V gives CDR1 SNHLY, CDR2 FYNNEI. Trimming stripped 5 bases from V and 4 bases from J, with 12 bases between. The CDR3 here is CASSLERTYEQYF. CDR3 nucleotide sequence: TGTGCCAGCAGTTTGGAACGGACGTACGAGCAGTACTTC.

The chain is built from TRBV4-1 and TRBJ1-6; no definite D call. CDR3 length: 14 residues. The germline V and J ends were trimmed by 4 bases and 8 bases, with 12 bases remaining between them. Germline CDR1 reads MGHRA; CDR2 reads YSYEKL. For the CDR3, the DNA is TGCGCCAGCAGCCGGGATGGTCGGGATTCACCCCTCCACTTT. Translated: CASSRDGRDSPLHF.

The chain recombines TRBV6-6 with TRBJ1-6; D is undetermined. Germline values: CDR1 MNHNY, CDR2 SVGAGI (reference sequence). The V and J ends lost 7 bases and 6 bases respectively, with 13 bases between them. The CDR3 loop spans 14 amino acids. The CDR3 here is CASTAGPFNSPLHF. The CDR3 DNA sequence: TGTGCCAGCACCGCCGGGCCCTTTAATTCACCCCTCCACTTT.

The chain links TRBV6-1 to TRBJ1-5; TRBD1 agrees at 9 bases. CDR3 length: 15 residues. Trimming at V came to 3 bases and at J to 6 bases, leaving 6 bases not matched to a gene. Germline V lookup: CDR1 MNHNS, CDR2 SASEGT. The CDR3 nucleotides read TGTGCCAGCAGTGATATGGACAGGGGTTTTCAGCCCCAGCATTTT. Translating gives CASSDMDRGFQPQHF.

The V and J genes are TRBV4-2 and TRBJ1-2; tentatively, D is TRBD1 (5 bases). The germline V gene has CDR1 LGHNA and CDR2 YNFKEQ. V was clipped by 1 base and J by 4 bases, with 22 bases between them. The CDR3 contains 18 residues. The CDR3 bases are TGTGCCAGCAGCCAAGGCTCGTCCCATGACAGAGATGTCTATGGCTACACCTTC. Translated, it gives CASSQGSSHDRDVYGYTF.

In this sample, this clone turned up a few times. V usage is TRBV4-1 and J usage is TRBJ1-2, with D hard to call. The ends were cut back, 1 base at V and 2 bases at J, with 20 bases in the middle. The length of the CDR3 is 18 residues. Germline-derived CDR1 and CDR2 are MGHRA and YSYEKL. CDR3 DNA: TGCGCCAGCAGCCAAGGGGTGTACAGACGCGACCTCAACTATGGCTACACCTTC. Protein: CASSQGVYRRDLNYGYTF.

V and J are TRBV9 and TRBJ2-7; maybe TRBD2 (5 bases). Trimming cost V 4 bases and J 2 bases, with 19 bases left between them. In germline, CDR1 is SGDLS, CDR2 YYNGEE. The CDR3 runs to 16 residues. The CDR3 sequence is CASSPTPTRRTYEQYF. The CDR3 DNA follows: TGTGCCAGCAGCCCGACCCCAACCAGGAGGACCTACGAGCAGTACTTC.